Below are 26 T cell receptor beta chains sequenced from a single sample in a study of CD8 T cells in Susac syndrome. An amount of RNA that ranged from roughly 0.45 to 1 ug was reverse transcribed with random hexamers. Via MiXCR, TCRdb re-called the immunoSEQ multiplex PCR reads, giving one row per CDR3 protein. The top ten clones hold roughly 0.29% of a sample with about 140,000 distinct CDR3 sequences, around 94% of them seen once. The specimen was CD8+ T cells from PBMCs. These receptors all come from a human donor in good health.

This chain joins TRBV29-1 and TRBJ2-7; 11 bases agree with TRBD2. The junction had 4 bases not matched to a gene; V was cut back by 5 bases and J by 4 bases. Germline loops: CDR1 SQVTM, CDR2 ANQGSEA. This CDR3 spans 13 amino acids. The CDR3 loop is CSVLAGGSYEQYF. DNA of the CDR3: TGCAGCGTTCTAGCGGGAGGTTCATACGAGCAGTACTTC.

This chain uses TRBV30 with TRBJ2-1; unclear D gene. Germline V CDR1 and CDR2: GTSNPN, SVGIG (reference sequence). This CDR3 is 12 amino acids long. The ends were cut back, 1 base at V and 8 bases at J, with 9 bases in the middle. CDR3 sequence (DNA): TGTGCCTGGAGTGGACTTCCTGATGAGCAGTTCTTC. It codes for CAWSGLPDEQFF.

The V call is TRBV15, the J call TRBJ2-2; 7 positions agree with TRBD1. J lost 6 bases, V lost 5 bases, and 9 bases had no gene match. This CDR3 has 15 residues. CDR1 and CDR2 (germline): LNHNV, YYDKDF (reference sequence). CDR3 sequence reads: CATSVKQGTAGELFF. The DNA of the CDR3 is TGTGCCACCAGCGTTAAACAGGGGACCGCCGGGGAGCTGTTTTTT.

The chain employs TRBV7-8 and TRBJ1-2; TRBD1 might be the D (6 bases). The V end was cut by 5 bases, the J end by 0 bases, with 16 bases between. Germline assignment: CDR1 SGHVS and CDR2 FQNEAQ. This CDR3 is built from 16 residues. This chain's CDR3 is CASSGTGFFANYGYTF. As DNA, the CDR3 is TGTGCCAGCAGCGGCACAGGGTTCTTCGCTAACTATGGCTACACCTTC.

V is TRBV9 and J is TRBJ2-7; 8 positions match TRBD2. Germline trimming cut 5 bases from V and 2 bases from J; bases unmatched to any gene: 6. This CDR3 spans 14 amino acids. Germline V gene lookup returns CDR1 SGDLS and CDR2 YYNGEE. The CDR3 sequence: CASSRREGPYEQYF. CDR3 sequence (DNA): TGTGCCAGCAGTAGACGGGAGGGGCCCTACGAGCAGTACTTC.

The gene calls are TRBV6-2 or TRBV6-3 and TRBJ2-7; possibly TRBD1 or TRBD2 for D (5 bases each). CDR1 and CDR2 from the germline V gene are MNHEY and SVGEGT. The CDR3 length is 12 residues. V was cut by 6 bases and J by 6 bases, with 12 bases left in between. For the CDR3, the DNA is TGTGCCAGCAGCTTGGGACGAAGCGAGCAGTACTTC. It is translated as CASSLGRSEQYF.

J is TRBJ2-7 and V is TRBV27; the match to TRBD2 covers 8 bases. This CDR3 is 20 amino acids long. V trimming: 6 bases; J trimming: 0 bases; junction bases outside the gene matches: 22. Germline assignment: CDR1 MNHEY and CDR2 SMNVEV (reference sequence). CDR3 coding DNA: TGTGCCAGCAGGTTTTCTCCCCCTCGTTTGGGTAGCGGGACCTCCTACGAGCAGTACTTC. It specifies CASRFSPPRLGSGTSYEQYF.

The J gene is TRBJ2-3, the V gene TRBV3-1; 16 positions agree with TRBD2. The length of the CDR3 is 18 residues. Trimming at V came to 4 bases and at J to 0 bases, leaving 4 bases not matched to a gene. Germline assignment: CDR1 LGHDT and CDR2 YNNKEL (reference sequence). CDR3 in amino acids: CASSLGLAGGASTDTQYF. The CDR3, as DNA: TGTGCCAGCAGCCTGGGACTAGCGGGAGGGGCTAGCACAGATACGCAGTATTTT.

V gene TRBV27 combines with J gene TRBJ2-7; D may be TRBD1 or TRBD2 (5 bases each). The CDR3 has 15 residues. Germline-derived CDR1 and CDR2 are MNHEY and SMNVEV (reference sequence). V lost 2 bases and J 4 bases, leaving 15 bases between the germline ends. CDR3 DNA sequence: TGTGCCAGCAGTTTAACAGGACGGGGTGTGTACGAGCAGTACTTC. Translation: CASSLTGRGVYEQYF.

This chain connects TRBV23-1 to TRBJ2-7; the D is unclear. TRBV23-1 is flagged as an ORF with uncertain function. Trimming pared 4 bases from V and 3 bases from J, leaving 13 bases between. CDR3 size: 14 residues. CDR3 sequence reads: CASSRKAGDYEQYF. In nucleotides, the CDR3 is TGCGCCAGCAGTCGAAAAGCTGGGGACTACGAGCAGTACTTC.

A note on this clonotype: Germline is not matched at one junction end, which may reflect a read error. The J gene is TRBJ2-3, the V gene TRBV19; 10 bases align to TRBD2. This CDR3 has 16 residues. Germline V gene sequence: CDR1 LNHDA, CDR2 SQIVND (reference sequence). The CDR3: CASSIAGGPSTDTQYF. CDR3 sequence (DNA): TGTGCCAGTAGCATAGCGGGAGGCCCTAGCACAGATACGCAGTATTTT.

The rearrangement links TRBV20-1 to TRBJ1-2; 8 positions agree with TRBD1. The V segment lost 5 bases and the J segment 8 bases; nucleotides outside the gene matches: 13. Germline lookup yields CDR1 DFQATT and CDR2 SNEGSKA (reference sequence). This CDR3 has 14 amino acids. CDR3 sequence (DNA): TGCAGTGCTCCTCACCCCAGGGGGCAAGGGGGCTACACCTTC. Encoded protein: CSAPHPRGQGGYTF.

The chain uses TRBV11-1 and TRBJ2-7; TRBD1 matches 10 bases. This CDR3 is 15 amino acids long. V shed 5 bases and J 1 base; nucleotides not matched to a gene: 5. Per the germline V gene, CDR1 is SGHAT and CDR2 is FQDESV (reference sequence). The chain's CDR3 is CASSEGQGRSYEQYF. The CDR3 region has the DNA TGTGCCAGCAGCGAGGGACAGGGGAGGTCCTACGAGCAGTACTTC. The entire variable domain, with the rest obtained from reference TRBV11-1 and TRBJ2-7, is as follows: EAEVAQSPRYKITEKSQAVAFWCDPISGHATLYWYRQILGQGPELLVQFQDESVVDDSQLPKDRFSAERLKGVDSTLKIQPAELGDSAMYLCASSEGQGRSYEQYFGPGTRLTVT.

The chain has TRBV4-3 and TRBJ2-4, with D unclear. The CDR3 extends over 14 amino acids. V lost 1 base, J lost 1 base, and 5 bases lay in between. Looked up from germline, CDR1 is LGHNA and CDR2 is YSLEER. The CDR3 sequence: CASSQGAAKNIQYF. In DNA form, the CDR3 reads TGCGCCAGCAGCCAAGGGGCGGCCAAAAACATTCAGTACTTC.

The chain carries TRBV9 and TRBJ2-1; 13 bases map to TRBD2. The trim removed 4 bases at V and 8 bases at J, leaving 6 bases unmatched. The CDR3 runs 15 residues. Germline V CDR1 and CDR2: SGDLS, YYNGEE. The CDR3 DNA reads as TGTGCCAGCAGCACTAGCGGGAGGGCCATAGATGAGCAGTTCTTC. This gives the protein CASSTSGRAIDEQFF. The full variable domain, in which reference TRBV9 and TRBJ2-1 provide the parts outside the CDR3, is DSGVTQTPKHLITATGQRVTLRCSPRSGDLSVYWYQQSLDQGLQFLIQYYNGEERAKGNILERFSAQQFPDLHSELNLSSLELGDSALYFCASSTSGRAIDEQFFGPGTRLTVL.

This chain uses TRBV9 with TRBJ2-3, with D possibly TRBD2 on 6 matching bases. Trimming shortened V by 4 bases and J by 0 bases, and 15 bases separated the two germline ends. Germline loops: CDR1 SGDLS, CDR2 YYNGEE. The CDR3 length is 16 residues. The CDR3 sequence is CASSPRSGLSTDTQYF. CDR3 bases: TGTGCCAGCAGCCCTCGCTCGGGACTTAGCACAGATACGCAGTATTTT.

The V call is TRBV29-1, the J call TRBJ2-1; possibly TRBD2 for D (6 bases). Trimming took 4 bases from V and 7 from J, leaving 11 bases between them. The germline CDR1 and CDR2 sequences are SQVTM and ANQGSEA. The CDR3 runs to 12 residues. The CDR3 here is CSVVGTPNEQFF. The CDR3 DNA is TGCAGCGTTGTAGGGACTCCAAATGAGCAGTTCTTC.

The chain is built from TRBV20-1 and TRBJ2-3; 8 bases align to TRBD1. V lost 2 bases and J lost 4; bases outside the gene matches: 8. Germline CDR1 DFQATT, CDR2 SNEGSKA (reference sequence). The CDR3 consists of 15 residues. The CDR3 is CSARSNRGDADTQYF. Here the CDR3 DNA reads TGCAGTGCTAGATCCAACAGGGGGGATGCAGATACGCAGTATTTT.

The chain joins TRBV11-2 to TRBJ2-7; D may match TRBD1 or TRBD2 (5 bases each). With 2 bases removed from V and 9 bases from J, the gap between germline ends came to 14 bases. Germline assignment: CDR1 SGHAT and CDR2 FQNNGV. This CDR3 is built from 13 residues. Written as DNA, the CDR3 is TGTGCCAGCAGCTTACCTGAGCTGGGGGTGCAGTACTTC. It is translated as CASSLPELGVQYF.

V is TRBV11-2 and J is TRBJ2-3; no reliable D call. The germline gives CDR1 SGHAT, CDR2 FQNNGV. The CDR3 is 12 residues long. V lost 4 bases, J lost 5 bases, and 7 bases lay in between. Written as DNA, the CDR3 is TGTGCCAGCAGCTGGACGGAAGATACGCAGTATTTT. Encoded protein: CASSWTEDTQYF. The full variable domain, its missing parts supplied by reference TRBV11-2 and TRBJ2-3, is EAGVAQSPRYKIIEKRQSVAFWCNPISGHATLYWYQQILGQGPKLLIQFQNNGVVDDSQLPKDRFSAERLKGVDSTLKIQPAKLEDSAVYLCASSWTEDTQYFGPGTRLTVL.

The chain couples TRBV12-3 or TRBV12-4 to TRBJ1-1; D gene uncertain. This CDR3 region has 10 residues. V lost 8 bases to trimming and J lost 4 bases, with 5 bases between them. The CDR3 coding sequence is TGTGCCAGCTGCCCCACTGAAGCTTTCTTT. Its protein is CASCPTEAFF.

The rearrangement links TRBV9 to TRBJ2-4, with TRBD2 matching 12 bases. Germline V lookup: CDR1 SGDLS, CDR2 YYNGEE. There are 20 residues in the CDR3. V lost 4 bases and J lost 1; bases outside the gene matches: 15. Written as DNA, the CDR3 is TGTGCCAGCAGCCCAAACCGACTAGCGGGAGACGGGGGGGCCAAAAACATTCAGTACTTC. As protein: CASSPNRLAGDGGAKNIQYF.

CDR3 region: CASSLARSTDTQYF. The CDR3 DNA reads TGTGCCAGCAGCCTCGCGAGAAGCACAGATACGCAGTATTTT. This chain connects TRBV27 to TRBJ2-3; no definite D call. The CDR3 contains 14 residues. Per germline, CDR1 MNHEY and CDR2 SMNVEV (reference sequence). V lost 6 bases to trimming and J lost 0 bases, with 10 bases between them.

This chain links TRBV13 with TRBJ2-5; a weak D match, TRBD2 (6 bases). The CDR3 covers 16 residues. The germline V and J ends were trimmed by 5 bases and 2 bases, with 18 bases remaining between them. From germline, CDR1 is PRHDT and CDR2 FYEKMQ (reference sequence). The CDR3 sequence is CASSPALASPQETQYF. CDR3 coding DNA: TGTGCCAGCAGCCCCGCACTAGCATCCCCACAAGAGACCCAGTACTTC.

The chain carries TRBV28 and TRBJ2-5, with D perhaps assigned TRBD1 or TRBD2 (5 bases each). The CDR3 runs to 16 residues. The V gene lost 2 bases and the J gene lost 2 bases, with 15 bases spanning the gap. The germline gives CDR1 MDHEN, CDR2 SYDVKM. The CDR3 reads CASSLPRDGRQETQYF. CDR3 DNA: TGTGCCAGCAGTTTACCCAGGGACGGGCGACAAGAGACCCAGTACTTC.

This chain connects TRBV19 to TRBJ2-1; the D is unclear. V dropped 7 bases and J dropped 5 bases, with 9 bases sitting between them. CDR3 size: 12 residues. Looked up from germline, CDR1 is LNHDA and CDR2 is SQIVND (reference sequence). CDR3 bases: TGTGCCAGTATATCCGGCAACAATGAGCAGTTCTTC. Translated: CASISGNNEQFF.